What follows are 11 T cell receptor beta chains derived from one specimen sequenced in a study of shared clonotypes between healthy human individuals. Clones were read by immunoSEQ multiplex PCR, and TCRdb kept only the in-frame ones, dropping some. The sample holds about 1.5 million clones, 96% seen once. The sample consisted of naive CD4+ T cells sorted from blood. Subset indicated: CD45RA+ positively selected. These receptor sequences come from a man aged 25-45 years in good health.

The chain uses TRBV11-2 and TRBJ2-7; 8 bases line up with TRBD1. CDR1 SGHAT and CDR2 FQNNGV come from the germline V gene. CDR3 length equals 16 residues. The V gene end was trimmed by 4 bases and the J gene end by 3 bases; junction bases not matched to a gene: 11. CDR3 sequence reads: CASSSLNWGQVYEQYF. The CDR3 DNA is TGTGCCAGCAGCTCCCTAAACTGGGGACAGGTCTACGAGCAGTACTTC.

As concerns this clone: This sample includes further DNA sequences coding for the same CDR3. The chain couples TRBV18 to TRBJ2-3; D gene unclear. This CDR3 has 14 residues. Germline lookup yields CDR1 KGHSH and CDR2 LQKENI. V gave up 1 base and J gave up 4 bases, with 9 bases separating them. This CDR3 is CASSPLGGADTQYF. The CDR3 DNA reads TGTGCCAGCTCACCACTGGGTGGGGCAGATACGCAGTATTTT. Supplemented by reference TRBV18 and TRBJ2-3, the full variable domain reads NAGVMQNPRHLVRRRGQEARLRCSPMKGHSHVYWYRQLPEEGLKFMVYLQKENIIDESGMPKERFSAEFPKEGPSILRIQQVVRGDSAAYFCASSPLGGADTQYFGPGTRLTVL.

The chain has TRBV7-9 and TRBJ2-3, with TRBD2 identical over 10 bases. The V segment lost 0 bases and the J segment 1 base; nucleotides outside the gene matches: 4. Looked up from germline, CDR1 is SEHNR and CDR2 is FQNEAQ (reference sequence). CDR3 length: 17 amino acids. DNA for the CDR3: TGTGCCAGCAGCTTAGCGGAAGGGACTAGCGGCACAGATACGCAGTATTTT. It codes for CASSLAEGTSGTDTQYF.

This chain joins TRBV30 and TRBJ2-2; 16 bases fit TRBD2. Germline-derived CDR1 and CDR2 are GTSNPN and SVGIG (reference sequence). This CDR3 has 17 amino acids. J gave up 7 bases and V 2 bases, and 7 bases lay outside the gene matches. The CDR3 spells CAWSRGLAGGKVGELFF. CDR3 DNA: TGTGCCTGGAGTAGGGGACTAGCGGGAGGGAAGGTCGGGGAGCTGTTTTTT.

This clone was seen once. Written as DNA, the CDR3 is TGTGCCAGCAGCTTATACGGACTAGCGGGAGAGGGGGCCAAAAACATTCAGTACTTC. Residues: CASSLYGLAGEGAKNIQYF. The chain couples TRBV7-2 to TRBJ2-4; 13 nucleotides line up with TRBD2. Germline CDR1 reads SGHTA; CDR2 reads FQGNSA. With 2 bases clipped from V and 1 base from J, the junction kept 8 bases outside the gene matches. The CDR3 length is 19 residues.

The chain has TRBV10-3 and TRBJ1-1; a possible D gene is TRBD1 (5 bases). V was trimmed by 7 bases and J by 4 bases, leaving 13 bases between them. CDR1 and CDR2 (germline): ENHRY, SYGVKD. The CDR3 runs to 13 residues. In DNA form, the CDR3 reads TGTGCCATCACTGCCGCAGGGAGCACTGAAGCTTTCTTT. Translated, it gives CAITAAGSTEAFF.

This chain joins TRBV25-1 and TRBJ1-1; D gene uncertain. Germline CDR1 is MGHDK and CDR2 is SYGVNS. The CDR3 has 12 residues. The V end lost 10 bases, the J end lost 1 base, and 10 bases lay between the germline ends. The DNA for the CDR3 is TGTGCCACCCCGGAGGGGAACACTGAAGCTTTCTTT. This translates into CATPEGNTEAFF.

DNA of the CDR3: TGTGCCTGGAGTGTATGGTGGGGCGAGCAGTACTTC. It yields the protein CAWSVWWGEQYF. The V gene is TRBV30, the J gene TRBJ2-7; D uncertain. This CDR3 contains 12 residues. Germline lookup yields CDR1 GTSNPN and CDR2 SVGIG (reference sequence). V lost 0 bases, J lost 6 bases, and 9 bases lay in between.

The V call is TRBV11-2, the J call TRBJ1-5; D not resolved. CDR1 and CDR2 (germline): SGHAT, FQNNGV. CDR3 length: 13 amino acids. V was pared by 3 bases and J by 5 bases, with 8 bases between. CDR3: CASSFVPDQPQHF. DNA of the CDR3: TGTGCCAGCAGCTTTGTACCCGATCAGCCCCAGCATTTT.

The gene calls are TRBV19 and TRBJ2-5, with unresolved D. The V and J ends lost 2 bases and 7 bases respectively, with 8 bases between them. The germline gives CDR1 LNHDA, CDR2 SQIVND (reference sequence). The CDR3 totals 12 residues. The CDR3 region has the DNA TGTGCCAGTAGTATATGGGAAGGGACCCAGTACTTC. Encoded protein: CASSIWEGTQYF.

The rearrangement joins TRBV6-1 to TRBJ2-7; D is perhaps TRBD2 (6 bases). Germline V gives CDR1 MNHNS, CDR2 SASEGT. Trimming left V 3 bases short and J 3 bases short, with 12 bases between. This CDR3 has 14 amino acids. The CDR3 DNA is TGTGCCAGCAGTGAGACGTGGGGGGTCTACGAGCAGTACTTC. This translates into CASSETWGVYEQYF.